This T cell receptor beta chain was documented in a study of blood T cell repertoires in COVID-19. Method: immunoSEQ multiplex PCR; TCRdb's copy keeps in-frame clones and lacks some. Among roughly 230,000 clones listed, around four fifths were seen once. The V gene's germline CDR1 is SGHAT and CDR2 FQNNGV. Trimming took 1 base from V and 5 from J, leaving 11 bases between them. The CDR3 length is 14 residues. The TCR sequence derives from an elderly woman with COVID-19, enrolled during active disease. The chain carries TRBV11-2 and TRBJ2-5; a weak D match, TRBD1 (6 bases). Sequencing was carried out using peripheral blood. CDR3 protein: CASSLGWTAETQYF. The CDR3 DNA reads TGTGCCAGCAGCTTAGGATGGACAGCGGAGACCCAGTACTTC.